The next 15 T cell receptor beta chains were all read from a single sample in a study of response to subunit inactivated influenza vaccine. TCRdb recomputed calls from the RT-PCR reads with MiXCR, one row per CDR3 protein. This sample has 700,000 to 900,000 distinct CDR3 sequences, with roughly 20% found just once. The material sequenced was PBMCs from blood, taken approximately 5 days after vaccination. The receptors shown here come from a man aged 45-65 years who received an inactivated influenza vaccine.

This clonotype was found a few times. This chain uses TRBV11-2 with TRBJ2-7; 7 nucleotides agree with TRBD1. CDR3 length equals 16 residues. The germline V gene has CDR1 SGHAT and CDR2 FQNNGV. V dropped 3 bases and J dropped 5; count of bases not matched to a gene: 13. CDR3 loop: CASSFPHRGSIHEQYF. DNA of the CDR3: TGTGCCAGCAGCTTCCCTCACAGGGGATCGATCCACGAGCAGTACTTC.

This clonotype showed up just a few times. The CDR3 is CASSKTGILETQYF. CDR3 sequence (DNA): TGCGCCAGCAGTAAGACAGGGATTTTGGAGACCCAGTACTTC. V and J are TRBV10-1 and TRBJ2-5; 7 nucleotides align to TRBD1. Unmatched junction bases numbered 8, after V lost 5 bases and J lost 5 bases. CDR1 and CDR2 from the germline V gene are WNHNN and SYGVQD (reference sequence). This CDR3 spans 14 amino acids.

The chain recombines TRBV20-1 with TRBJ2-1; tentatively, D is TRBD2 (6 bases). The germline CDR1 and CDR2 sequences are DFQATT and SNEGSKA (reference sequence). This CDR3 spans 14 amino acids. With 7 bases removed from V and 12 bases from J, the gap between germline ends came to 25 bases. The CDR3 coding sequence is TGCAGTGTCAAACGAAGTGGGGGTTCCGGGGGGCAGTTCTTC. Protein product: CSVKRSGGSGGQFF.

This clonotype was counted between two and nine times. J is TRBJ2-5 and V is TRBV7-2, with no clear D. V lost 4 bases and J lost 5, with 11 bases in between. This CDR3 has 13 residues. Germline loops: CDR1 SGHTA, CDR2 FQGNSA. The CDR3 bases are TGTGCCAGCAGCTCATGGGGTGGGGAGACCCAGTACTTC. Translating gives CASSSWGGETQYF.

This clonotype has ten or more counts. The CDR3 nucleotides read TGTGCCAGCAGCCGGACGGCGGACAGGGGCCTTCTAAGGGATACGCAGTATTTT. This encodes CASSRTADRGLLRDTQYF. The gene calls are TRBV9 and TRBJ2-3; 9 positions match TRBD1. The CDR3 is 18 amino acids. CDR1 and CDR2 (germline): SGDLS, YYNGEE. V trimming: 4 bases; J trimming: 6 bases; junction bases outside the gene matches: 18.

On this clonotype itself: A read error may explain this, as a much larger clone is one base away. V is TRBV7-2 and J is TRBJ1-5; TRBD1 aligns across 8 bases. CDR1 SGHTA and CDR2 FQGNSA come from the germline V gene. This CDR3 comprises 14 residues. DNA of the CDR3: TGTGGCAGCAGCGGTCACAGGGGGAGTCAGCCCCAGCATTTT. It specifies CGSSGHRGSQPQHF.

The gene calls are TRBV5-5 and TRBJ2-7, with 7 bases fitting TRBD1. The germline V gene has CDR1 SGHKS and CDR2 YYEKEE (reference sequence). The CDR3 is made up of 14 amino acids. The V and J ends lost 2 bases and 2 bases, in that order; junction bases with no gene match: 4. CDR3 DNA: TGTGCCAGCAGCTTCGGACAGGTAACCTACGAGCAGTACTTC. Translated: CASSFGQVTYEQYF.

The gene calls are TRBV7-2 and TRBJ2-6; no reliable D call. Trimming stripped 1 base from V and 1 base from J, with 11 bases between. In germline, CDR1 is SGHTA, CDR2 FQGNSA. The CDR3 runs to 17 residues. This CDR3 reads CASSLVASQSGANVLTF. CDR3 in DNA: TGTGCCAGCAGCTTAGTCGCGTCCCAATCTGGGGCCAACGTCCTGACTTTC.

The chain combines TRBV28 with TRBJ2-3; D may correspond to TRBD1 or TRBD2 (5 bases each). This CDR3 is built from 15 residues. Trimming removed 2 bases from V and 6 bases from J, with 15 bases in between. CDR1 and CDR2 from the germline V gene are MDHEN and SYDVKM. CDR3 in DNA: TGTGCCAGCAGTTTACTGCAGGGACGCAGGGATACGCAGTATTTT. It translates to CASSLLQGRRDTQYF.

The chain combines TRBV6-5 with TRBJ2-7; 9 bases map to TRBD2. V lost 0 bases and J lost 5; bases outside the gene matches: 5. Germline values: CDR1 MNHEY, CDR2 SVGAGI. CDR3 length equals 15 residues. The CDR3: CASSYSAGGPHEQYF. CDR3 sequence (DNA): TGTGCCAGCAGTTACTCGGCGGGAGGGCCCCACGAGCAGTACTTC.

V and J are TRBV6-1 and TRBJ2-2, with a possible D match to TRBD2 (6 bases). The CDR3 has 15 residues. V was clipped by 2 bases and J by 7 bases, with 14 bases between them. Germline V gene sequence: CDR1 MNHNS, CDR2 SASEGT. This chain's CDR3 is CASSELKGRDGELFF. CDR3 nucleotides: TGTGCCAGCAGTGAACTTAAGGGGCGGGACGGGGAGCTGTTTTTT.

This clonotype was counted between two and nine times. The rearrangement links TRBV28 to TRBJ1-6, with D hard to call. V was cut by 7 bases and J by 7 bases, with 14 bases left in between. The length of the CDR3 is 14 residues. Germline CDR1 MDHEN, CDR2 SYDVKM. CDR3 loop: CASKGVETNSPLHF. DNA for the CDR3: TGTGCCAGCAAGGGAGTAGAGACAAATTCACCCCTCCACTTT.

This clonotype showed up many times. This chain connects TRBV5-6 to TRBJ2-1; no clear D. V was trimmed by 6 bases and J by 7 bases, leaving 8 bases between them. This CDR3 spans 11 amino acids. CDR1 and CDR2 from the germline V gene are SGHDT and YYEEEE. CDR3 residues: CASTIGNEQFF. The CDR3 DNA reads as TGTGCCAGCACCATTGGGAATGAGCAGTTCTTC.

There are a few counts of this clonotype. This chain uses TRBV9 with TRBJ2-7; 12 bases fit TRBD2. This CDR3 is built from 16 residues. Germline-derived CDR1 and CDR2 are SGDLS and YYNGEE. After removal of 0 bases from V and 7 bases from J, the junction contained 8 bases not matched to a gene. CDR3 nucleotides: TGTGCCAGCAGCGTAGGGTCCCTAGCGGGAGGGAAGGAGCAGTACTTC. This gives the protein CASSVGSLAGGKEQYF.

At least ten counts were recorded for this clonotype. The chain has TRBV7-2 and TRBJ2-1; possible D gene TRBD2, 5 bases. From germline, CDR1 is SGHTA and CDR2 FQGNSA. The CDR3 runs 17 residues. Trimming pared 5 bases from V and 3 bases from J, leaving 20 bases between. DNA for the CDR3: TGTGCCAGCAGCCCCTATCTAGCCCACATCTTCTACAATGAGCAGTTCTTC. Translating it yields CASSPYLAHIFYNEQFF.